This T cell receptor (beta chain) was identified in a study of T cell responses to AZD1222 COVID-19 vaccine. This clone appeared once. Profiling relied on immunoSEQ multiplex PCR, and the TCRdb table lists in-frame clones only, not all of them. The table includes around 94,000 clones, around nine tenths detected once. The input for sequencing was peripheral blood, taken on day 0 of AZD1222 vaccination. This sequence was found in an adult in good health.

The CDR3 loop is CASRAVGTDTQYF. In DNA form, the CDR3 reads TGTGCCAGCAGGGCCGTGGGCACAGATACGCAGTATTTT. V and J are TRBV12-3 or TRBV12-4 and TRBJ2-3; D unresolved. This CDR3 has 13 residues. Trimming removed 6 bases from V and 1 base from J, with 8 bases in between.